Shown below are 2 T cell receptor beta chains from a single sample sequenced in a study of OX40 agonist ivuxolimab in advanced cancers. The repertoire was sequenced with immunoSEQ multiplex PCR; TCRdb's copy has only in-frame clones and lacks some. This table has about 41,000 clones, 70% to 90% appearing once. The input for sequencing was CD4+ or CD8+ T cells sorted from blood, taken in a trial of the OX40 agonist ivuxolimab. The receptors stem from an adult with an advanced solid tumor such as melanoma, head and neck, liver or kidney cancer.

This clone is medium-sized in the sample. This chain links TRBV7-9 with TRBJ2-7; D perhaps matches TRBD1 (5 bases). V was cut by 6 bases and J by 5 bases, with 14 bases left in between. CDR1 is SEHNR, CDR2 FQNEAQ, per germline (reference sequence). CDR3 size: 13 residues. This CDR3 is CASSQNLQDEQYF. CDR3 coding DNA: TGTGCCAGCAGTCAAAACCTACAGGACGAGCAGTACTTC.

This clone is a singleton in its sample. This rearrangement joins TRBV30 to TRBJ1-5; D may be TRBD1 (6 bases). The CDR3 consists of 14 residues. Germline CDR1 GTSNPN, CDR2 SVGIG (reference sequence). Between the trimmed V and J ends, which lost 0 bases and 5 bases, there was a span of 11 bases. The CDR3 spells CAWSVRPGDQPQHF. For the CDR3, the DNA is TGTGCCTGGAGTGTACGGCCAGGGGATCAGCCCCAGCATTTT. The full variable domain, completed using reference TRBV30 and TRBJ1-5, is SQTIHQWPATLVQPVGSPLSLECTVEGTSNPNLYWYRQAAGRGLQLLFYSVGIGQISSEVPQNLSASRPQDRQFILSSKKLLLSDSGFYLCAWSVRPGDQPQHFGDGTRLSIL.